This T cell receptor (beta chain) was sequenced during a study of cytomegalovirus exposure and HLA in healthy donors. Whole-study findings and limits: An analysis done earlier found most TCR beta V segments productive about 87% or about 30% of the time. The majority of CMV-associated TCR beta chains were reported as apparently HLA-restricted in a later analysis. Being indistinguishable, some V segments were excluded, TRBV6-2 and TRBV6-3 among them. Available immune exposure information was restricted to CMV serostatus only.

This CDR3 region has 15 residues. Germline CDR1 reads MNHEY; CDR2 reads SMNVEV (reference sequence). The V end lost 10 bases, the J end lost 4 bases, and 22 bases lay between the germline ends. This clone was seen more than once but under ten times. Its antigen remains unknown. The primer mix had 60 Vbeta and 13 Jbeta primers. The protocol was immunoSEQ multiplex PCR, while the TCRdb copy is restricted to in-frame clones and leaves out a portion. In the table there are more than 100,000 clones, more than 75% of which are singletons. Sequenced input: PBMCs. The clonotype was recovered from a woman in her forties or fifties in good health and CMV-seropositive. The rearrangement joins TRBV27 to TRBJ1-2, with D possibly TRBD1 on 5 matching bases. CDR3 bases: TGTGCCACCAAGGGGCAGCTACATTTCTTCTATGGCTACACCTTC. Translating gives CATKGQLHFFYGYTF.